Presented here are 27 T cell receptor beta chains from one specimen sequenced in a study of response to subunit inactivated influenza vaccine. A single record per CDR3 protein comes from TCRdb applying MiXCR to the RT-PCR reads. The sample holds 500,000 to 600,000 distinct CDR3 sequences, 7.6% seen once. Here the sequenced sample was PBMCs from blood, taken less than 30 months after vaccination. Receptors originate from a man in his fifties or sixties who received an inactivated influenza vaccine.

This clonotype was observed a single time. The chain combines TRBV9 with TRBJ2-3; possibly TRBD1 or TRBD2 for D (5 bases each). Germline loops: CDR1 SGDLS, CDR2 YYNGEE. The CDR3 runs 14 residues. The V gene lost 7 bases and the J gene lost 5 bases, with 17 bases spanning the gap. The CDR3 sequence: CASGMGETLDTQYF. The CDR3 DNA follows: TGTGCCAGCGGAATGGGGGAGACCTTAGATACGCAGTATTTT.

Written as DNA, the CDR3 is TGTGCCAGCAGTTCCGGGCCCAGGCCCTCCTACGAGCAGTACTTC. Its protein product is CASSSGPRPSYEQYF. The rearrangement joins TRBV11-2 to TRBJ2-7; D uncertain. The germline CDR1 and CDR2 sequences are SGHAT and FQNNGV. V lost 6 bases, J lost 0 bases, and 15 bases lay in between. CDR3 size: 15 residues.

This clonotype was found a few times. The V call is TRBV28, the J call TRBJ1-5; 12 positions match TRBD1. The V and J ends lost 6 bases and 0 bases, in that order; junction bases with no gene match: 15. Germline lookup yields CDR1 MDHEN and CDR2 SYDVKM. The CDR3 runs to 20 residues. CDR3 nucleotides: TGTGCCAGCAGCCGCCTCTTGGGACAGGGGGCATACGATAGCAATCAGCCCCAGCATTTT. Residues: CASSRLLGQGAYDSNQPQHF.

The chain links TRBV7-6 to TRBJ2-1; maybe TRBD1 (6 bases). Per the germline V gene, CDR1 is SGHVS and CDR2 is FNYEAQ. The CDR3 runs to 15 residues. With 6 bases removed from V and 4 bases from J, the gap between germline ends came to 16 bases. The CDR3 loop is CASSTLGGGYNEQFF. The DNA for the CDR3 is TGTGCCAGCAGTACTTTAGGGGGTGGGTACAATGAGCAGTTCTTC.

This clonotype was recorded a few times. The chain uses TRBV30 and TRBJ2-2; D gene uncertain. There are 12 residues in the CDR3. The germline gives CDR1 GTSNPN, CDR2 SVGIG (reference sequence). Between the trimmed V and J ends, which lost 2 bases and 6 bases, there was a span of 7 bases. CDR3: CAWSHVPGELFF. The CDR3 region has the DNA TGTGCCTGGAGTCACGTTCCCGGGGAGCTGTTTTTT.

In this sample, this clonotype turned up many times. The gene calls are TRBV30 and TRBJ2-4, with TRBD2 matching 7 bases. V dropped 2 bases and J dropped 2; count of bases not matched to a gene: 6. This CDR3 is 15 amino acids long. Germline CDR1 and CDR2: GTSNPN and SVGIG (reference sequence). The chain's CDR3 is CAWSLREGSKNIQYF. The CDR3 region has the DNA TGTGCCTGGAGTCTCAGGGAGGGATCCAAAAACATTCAGTACTTC.

The chain joins TRBV4-3 to TRBJ1-2; possible D gene TRBD1, 6 bases. Germline CDR1 LGHNA, CDR2 YSLEER. The V end was cut by 1 base, the J end by 8 bases, with 17 bases between. The CDR3 is 15 amino acids. The CDR3 spells CASSQASSGVGGYTF. The CDR3 region has the DNA TGCGCCAGCAGCCAAGCCTCCTCAGGGGTGGGGGGCTACACCTTC.

This rearrangement joins TRBV27 to TRBJ1-1, with D possibly being TRBD1 (6 bases). The CDR3 is 17 residues long. The germline gives CDR1 MNHEY, CDR2 SMNVEV (reference sequence). With 2 bases removed from V and 1 base from J, the gap between germline ends came to 17 bases. CDR3 amino acids: CASSLGTGGRGNTEAFF. Written as DNA, the CDR3 is TGTGCCAGCAGTTTAGGGACCGGGGGGCGCGGGAACACTGAAGCTTTCTTT.

The chain recombines TRBV12-3 or TRBV12-4 with TRBJ1-2; possibly TRBD1 for D (6 bases). CDR3 length equals 14 residues. Trimming stripped 8 bases from V and 8 bases from J, with 21 bases between. The CDR3 nucleotides read TGTGCCAGCCTGAGAGCCGGGGGGGCGCGCGGCTACACCTTC. This sequence encodes CASLRAGGARGYTF.

A remark on this clonotype: This may stem from a read error, because a much larger clone lies one nucleotide away. The J gene is TRBJ2-2, the V gene TRBV5-1; weak D call: TRBD1 (7 bases). Germline CDR1 reads SGHRS; CDR2 reads YFSETQ. Trimming stripped 4 bases from V and 5 bases from J, with 18 bases between. CDR3 length: 16 amino acids. CDR3: CASSPQGGDLTGELFF. The CDR3 DNA sequence: TGCGCCAGCAGCCCGCAGGGGGGTGATTTAACCGGGGAGCTGTTTTTT.

This clonotype was recorded at least ten times. V and J are TRBV5-6 and TRBJ1-1; no clear D gene. Germline V gives CDR1 SGHDT, CDR2 YYEEEE. Trimming removed 0 bases at V and 1 base at J, with 7 bases between. The CDR3 consists of 14 residues. The CDR3 nucleotides read TGTGCCAGCAGCTTGGGGCCGAAGAACACTGAAGCTTTCTTT. Its protein product is CASSLGPKNTEAFF. The variable domain in full, completed from reference TRBV5-6 and TRBJ1-1, reads DAGVTQSPTHLIKTRGQQVTLRCSPKSGHDTVSWYQQALGQGPQFIFQYYEEEERQRGNFPDRFSGHQFPNYSSELNVNALLLGDSALYLCASSLGPKNTEAFFGQGTRLTVV.

This clonotype was seen more than once but under ten times. The genes are TRBV6-1 and TRBJ2-7; TRBD2 matches at 7 bases. The CDR3 has 14 amino acids. V trimming: 4 bases; J trimming: 3 bases; junction bases outside the gene matches: 6. Germline V gene sequence: CDR1 MNHNS, CDR2 SASEGT. CDR3 protein: CASSVRDYRYEQYF. Written as DNA, the CDR3 is TGTGCCAGCAGTGTCCGGGACTACCGCTACGAGCAGTACTTC.

This chain joins TRBV5-1 and TRBJ1-1; no reliable D call. Trimming pared 5 bases from V and 1 base from J, leaving 9 bases between. The CDR3 has 13 residues. The germline V gene has CDR1 SGHRS and CDR2 YFSETQ. The CDR3 region is CASRPSANTEAFF. CDR3 sequence (DNA): TGCGCCAGCAGGCCGAGTGCGAACACTGAAGCTTTCTTT.

This clonotype showed up many times. Mismatch with germline at one junction end may stem from a read error. The rearrangement joins TRBV5-1 to TRBJ1-1, with 8 bases identical to TRBD1. The V gene's germline CDR1 is SGHRS and CDR2 YFSETQ. CDR3 length: 14 amino acids. The CDR3 sequence is CASSAGTGNTEAFF. The DNA of the CDR3 is TGTGCCAGCAGCGCCGGGACAGGGAACACTGAAGCTTTCTTT.

This clonotype was seen a few times. The chain uses TRBV29-1 and TRBJ2-1, with 10 bases fitting TRBD2. Per germline, CDR1 SQVTM and CDR2 ANQGSEA. The junction had 8 bases not matched to a gene; V was cut back by 3 bases and J by 3 bases. The CDR3 is made up of 16 amino acids. As DNA, the CDR3 is TGCAGCGTTGACGCCCACCTAGCGGGGGTCTACAATGAGCAGTTCTTC. It is translated as CSVDAHLAGVYNEQFF.

This clonotype appeared a few times. V usage is TRBV7-8 and J usage is TRBJ2-7; D gene unclear. The ends were cut back, 0 bases at V and 5 bases at J, with 14 bases in the middle. The V gene's germline CDR1 is SGHVS and CDR2 FQNEAQ. The CDR3 is made up of 15 amino acids. This CDR3 is CASSLASVPQNEQYF. DNA of the CDR3: TGTGCCAGCAGCTTAGCTTCGGTCCCTCAGAACGAGCAGTACTTC. Filled out from reference TRBV7-8 and TRBJ2-7, the complete variable domain reads GAGVSQSPRYKVAKRGQDVALRCDPISGHVSLFWYQQALGQGPEFLTYFQNEAQLDKSGLPSDRFFAERPEGSVSTLKIQRTQQEDSAVYLCASSLASVPQNEQYFGPGTRLTVT.

This clonotype appeared a few times. The V call is TRBV7-2, the J call TRBJ2-3; 7 nucleotides align to TRBD2. There are 17 residues in the CDR3. The ends lost 0 bases at V and 3 bases at J; junction bases unmatched: 9. The germline V gene encodes CDR1 SGHTA and CDR2 FQGNSA. The CDR3 nucleotides are TGTGCCAGCAGCTTAGCGTCTACGGCGGGAGTTACAGATACGCAGTATTTT. Translated, it gives CASSLASTAGVTDTQYF.

The table lists this clonotype with a few counts. CDR3 amino acids: CASSFRLVGQETQYF. As DNA, the CDR3 is TGTGCCAGCAGCTTTCGTCTGGTAGGGCAAGAGACCCAGTACTTC. The chain employs TRBV5-6 and TRBJ2-5, with D unresolved. Trimming took 2 bases from V and 2 from J, leaving 13 bases between them. Germline lookup yields CDR1 SGHDT and CDR2 YYEEEE. CDR3 length equals 15 residues.

The chain couples TRBV6-2 or TRBV6-3 to TRBJ2-1; 12 nucleotides line up with TRBD1. The length of the CDR3 is 16 residues. Germline CDR1 and CDR2: MNHEY and SVGEGT. V shed 2 bases and J 9 bases; nucleotides not matched to a gene: 8. The CDR3 region has the DNA TGTGCCAGCAGTTACCCCCTTGGGACAGGGGGCATTGAGCAGTTCTTC. Residues: CASSYPLGTGGIEQFF.

The table lists this clonotype with many counts. This chain connects TRBV24-1 to TRBJ2-1; 8 bases are a match to TRBD2. Germline loops: CDR1 KGHDR, CDR2 SFDVKD. The CDR3 spans 15 residues. V lost 0 bases to trimming and J lost 9 bases; unmatched junction nucleotides: 6. The CDR3 is CATSDLGAGVLEQFF. In DNA form, the CDR3 reads TGTGCCACCAGTGATTTGGGAGCGGGAGTTCTTGAGCAGTTCTTC.

The rearrangement uses TRBV4-3 and TRBJ2-2; 11 nucleotides line up with TRBD1. Germline values: CDR1 LGHNA, CDR2 YSLEER. This CDR3 region has 14 residues. J was trimmed by 7 bases and V by 5 bases; bases with no gene match: 3. The CDR3 bases are TGCGCCAGCAGCGGACAGGGGGCTGGCGGGGAGCTGTTTTTT. This gives the protein CASSGQGAGGELFF.

This clonotype was seen ten or more times. This sequence joins TRBV3-1 and TRBJ2-4; D is ambiguous. The CDR3 extends over 17 amino acids. Per the germline V gene, CDR1 is LGHDT and CDR2 is YNNKEL (reference sequence). With 0 bases removed from V and 3 bases from J, the gap between germline ends came to 15 bases. This CDR3 reads CASSQDGTPTDKNIQYF. CDR3 nucleotides: TGTGCCAGCAGCCAAGATGGAACACCGACGGACAAAAACATTCAGTACTTC.

This clonotype was recorded at least ten times. The rearrangement uses TRBV4-3 and TRBJ1-6; the D is unclear. With 0 bases removed from V and 10 bases from J, the gap between germline ends came to 7 bases. CDR1 is LGHNA, CDR2 YSLEER, per germline. The CDR3 runs to 13 residues. For the CDR3, the DNA is TGCGCCAGCAGCCAAGATCTCGGGTCACCCCTCCACTTT. Translation: CASSQDLGSPLHF.

This clonotype has ten or more counts. V and J are TRBV5-1 and TRBJ2-7, with 7 bases matching TRBD1. CDR1 and CDR2 (germline): SGHRS, YFSETQ. Losses at the gene ends were 2 bases for V and 3 bases for J; bases not matched to a gene: 5. The CDR3 extends over 14 amino acids. The DNA of the CDR3 is TGCGCCAGCAGCTTCGGGACAGATTACTACGAGCAGTACTTC. This codes for CASSFGTDYYEQYF.

This clonotype was recorded many times. The chain combines TRBV3-1 with TRBJ1-6, with 7 bases lining up with TRBD1. The trim removed 3 bases at V and 7 bases at J, leaving 6 bases unmatched. The CDR3 contains 15 residues. The germline V gene encodes CDR1 LGHDT and CDR2 YNNKEL (reference sequence). CDR3 in DNA: TGTGCCAGCAGCCACGGGGCACAGGGGAATTCACCCCTCCACTTT. It is translated as CASSHGAQGNSPLHF.

In the case of this clonotype: A read error is likely, as this CDR3 ends without the conserved phenylalanine or tryptophan. The chain employs TRBV29-1 and TRBJ2-7; D not certain. The CDR3 sequence is 11 residues long. V was pared by 3 bases and J by 3 bases, with 6 bases between. Germline V gene sequence: CDR1 SQVTM, CDR2 ANQGSEA. CDR3 sequence reads: CSVDNNYEQYL. CDR3 sequence (DNA): TGCAGCGTTGATAACAACTACGAGCAGTACCTC.

This clonotype was seen repeatedly, ten times or more. The chain links TRBV6-5 to TRBJ2-7; 7 positions agree with TRBD1. The CDR3 extends over 15 amino acids. Germline V gene data show CDR1 as MNHEY and CDR2 as SVGAGI. The V segment lost 0 bases and the J segment 2 bases; nucleotides outside the gene matches: 4. The CDR3 sequence is CASSYSGQSTYEQYF. Here the CDR3 DNA reads TGTGCCAGCAGTTACTCGGGACAGTCTACCTACGAGCAGTACTTC.